The T cell receptor beta chain under discussion was sequenced for a study of T cell repertoires in cytomegalovirus infection. Study context: Epitope selection comprised recently identified HLA-C-restricted CMV epitopes and well-studied HLA-B-restricted CMV epitopes. Matching HLA type and CMV infection were both indicated by public TCR beta signatures. Findings and caveats of the study: CMV-specific TCR beta clonotypes restricted by HLA-C dominated the ex vivo response.

With respect to this clonotype: Its cognate antigen is unknown. One end of the junction is discordant with germline, which a read error may explain.

The CDR3 totals 16 residues. Germline CDR1 is SGHNT and CDR2 is YYREEE (reference sequence). MiXCR was run by TCRdb on the reads, yielding one entry per CDR3 protein. The sample consists of 250,000 to 400,000 distinct CDR3 sequences, approximately 25% of them appearing once. The clonotype originates from a human donor in good health (CMV status not recorded). Some clones in this sample may be carry-over from other donors' samples. The source material was cultured PBMCs, sampled from culture after CMV antigen stimulation. The chain is built from TRBV5-4 and TRBJ2-1, with 11 bases identical to TRBD2. The CDR3: CAGSLTSGISYNEQFF. DNA for the CDR3: TGTGCCGGCAGCTTGACTAGCGGGATTTCCTACAATGAGCAGTTCTTC.